These T cell receptor beta chains were read from a single sample in a study of T cells expressing NK-cell markers. TCRdb reprocessed the 5' RACE reads and reports one entry per CDR3 protein, with no DNA. Listed are 150,000 to 200,000 distinct CDR3 sequences; 20% falls within the top ten. Sequenced sample: blood T cells: a sorted CD56 or NKG2C T cell subset, CD4+ or CD8+ T cells, or bulk PBMC T cells (not recorded which). All receptors come from a man aged 18-75 years in good health. The CDR3 runs from the conserved cysteine through the conserved F or W.

TRBV6-1	TRBJ2-5	CASTETSGKETQYF
TRBV2	TRBJ2-1	CASSVFGREQFF
TRBV11-2	TRBJ2-1	CASSPETGSPYNEQFF
TRBV5-4	TRBJ2-2	CASSLGRPGELFF
TRBV27	TRBJ1-5	CASSPSASGVQPQHF
TRBV29-1	TRBJ2-7	CSVDGYGRDGTSYEQYF
TRBV20-1	TRBJ2-1	CSAPLTSGGYNEQFF
TRBV7-8	TRBJ2-1	CASSSPGQAYNEQFF
TRBV12-3/TRBV12-4	TRBJ2-1	CASMDAWGASYNEQFF
TRBV19	TRBJ2-5	CASSLRTSGAETQYF
TRBV19	TRBJ1-1	CATRTGGRNTEAFF
TRBV20-1	TRBJ1-1	CSAREGTDYTEAFF
TRBV13	TRBJ1-6	CASGNNWRSPLHF
TRBV2	TRBJ2-7	CASNPTNTYEQYF
TRBV2	TRBJ2-3	CASSGTSWTDTQYF
TRBV2	TRBJ2-2	CASREGQGGVGELFF
TRBV29-1	TRBJ1-1	CSVGDSPPSEAFF
TRBV4-2	TRBJ1-6	CASSQETDYNSPLHF
TRBV24-1	TRBJ2-7	CATSDPGQGYYEQYF
TRBV5-1	TRBJ2-3	CASSLETPNPFTDTQYF
TRBV20-1	TRBJ2-3	CSASSGVYTDTQYF